The text below deals with one TCR beta chain. Its antigen is not identified. V was pared by 5 bases and J by 4 bases, with 15 bases of the junction left unmatched. The CDR3 runs 19 residues. The germline CDR1 and CDR2 sequences are MNHEY and SMNVEV (reference sequence). The entry originates in a study of cytomegalovirus exposure and HLA in healthy donors. The study's findings and limits: From TCR beta sequences, most subjects' HLA-A and HLA-B alleles were reportedly predicted accurately.

13 Jbeta primers and 60 Vbeta primers were used for the PCR. The protocol was immunoSEQ multiplex PCR, while the TCRdb copy is restricted to in-frame clones and leaves out a portion. Found here are 150,000 to 200,000 clones, over 65% of them singletons; the top ten hold 2.8%. Material: PBMCs. The receptor comes from a middle-aged woman in good health and CMV-seropositive. V and J are TRBV27 and TRBJ2-3; 13 positions agree with TRBD2. The CDR3 nucleotides read TGTGCCAGCAGTCTTAAGCCGCCCCGGACTAGCGGGAGTCCAGATACGCAGTATTTT. This sequence encodes CASSLKPPRTSGSPDTQYF.